This T cell receptor beta chain was documented in a study of T cells in Graves' hyperthyroidism and ophthalmopathy. This clonotype was detected many times. TCR beta CDR3 sequences were amplified from RNA transcripts. Researchers ran a first-round RT-PCR on the TCR CDR3 using the HTBI primer set. Each CDR3 protein gets one entry after TCRdb re-called the multiplex PCR reads with MiXCR. The table records about 530,000 distinct CDR3 sequences, more than 15% of them present only once. Enrolled ophthalmopathy patients presented with a Clinical Activity Score of at least 3, a NOSPECS grade of at least 4, and disease duration under 3 months. The study left out patients who had uncontrolled infection, other autoimmune disease, pregnancy or lactation. Isolation of PBMCs was performed on around 9.7 ml fresh peripheral blood. V was clipped by 5 bases and J by 1 base, with 12 bases between them. This CDR3 region has 14 residues. The V gene's germline CDR1 is SGHRS and CDR2 YFSETQ.

The rearrangement joins TRBV5-1 to TRBJ1-1; maybe TRBD1 (5 bases). Sample: blood. This receptor was identified in a woman in her late teens or twenties with Graves' ophthalmopathy. The CDR3 region has the DNA TGCGCCAGCAGTGTGTACAGGAGGAACACTGAAGCTTTCTTT. Translating gives CASSVYRRNTEAFF.